This T cell receptor (beta chain) was retrieved from a study of T-cell reconstitution after alpha-beta-depleted transplantation in children. Study results and caveats: Expanded graft clones numbering several hundred reportedly gave rise to alpha-beta T cells about two months after transplant. From surviving recipient T cells and thymic progenitors came the high day-60 TCRbeta diversity observed in some patients. Counts and diversity of T cells one year after transplant came mostly from newly produced T cells.

The CDR3 consists of 13 residues. V dropped 0 bases and J dropped 5 bases, with 8 bases sitting between them. The germline gives CDR1 SEHNR, CDR2 FQNEAQ (reference sequence). A library of TCRbeta sequences, prepared with unique molecular identifiers, was generated. TCRdb reanalysed the PCR reads using MiXCR and keeps one entry per CDR3 protein. The data show some 200,000 distinct CDR3 sequences, with about 7% seen just once and 5.5% held by the top ten. This clonotype was detected a few times. The antigen remains undetermined. The sequence was obtained from a boy aged 2 to 10 with acute lymphoblastic leukemia, due to receive a stem cell transplant. The J gene is TRBJ2-7, the V gene TRBV7-9; D ambiguous. The starting material was PBMCs, obtained before TCRalphabeta/CD19-depleted stem cell transplant. The CDR3 DNA sequence: TGTGCCAGCAGCTTAGCGGGGTCCAACGAGCAGTACTTC. It codes for CASSLAGSNEQYF.